This section outlines one T cell receptor (beta chain) sequence together with its context. Its antigen remains unknown. At deep level, the assay was performed. Generated by immunoSEQ multiplex PCR, the TCRdb table keeps only in-frame clones and is missing some. Of hundreds of thousands of clones listed, roughly three quarters were seen once; the top ten hold less than 15%. In germline, CDR1 is GTSNPN, CDR2 SVGIG (reference sequence). This CDR3 has 12 residues. Trimming took 0 bases from V and 5 from J, leaving 7 bases between them. This sample is part of a study of shared clonotypes between healthy human individuals. Findings and limits, study-wide: Few donors restricted represented genetic and exposure-history diversity.

The receptor was isolated from a woman aged 40 to 50 in good health. Some clones in this sample may be carry-over from other donors' samples. The chain carries TRBV30 and TRBJ1-2; D is perhaps TRBD1 (6 bases). The sample comprised PBMCs. Here the CDR3 DNA reads TGTGCCTGGAGTGTAGGGGGTTATGGCTACACCTTC. It codes for CAWSVGGYGYTF.